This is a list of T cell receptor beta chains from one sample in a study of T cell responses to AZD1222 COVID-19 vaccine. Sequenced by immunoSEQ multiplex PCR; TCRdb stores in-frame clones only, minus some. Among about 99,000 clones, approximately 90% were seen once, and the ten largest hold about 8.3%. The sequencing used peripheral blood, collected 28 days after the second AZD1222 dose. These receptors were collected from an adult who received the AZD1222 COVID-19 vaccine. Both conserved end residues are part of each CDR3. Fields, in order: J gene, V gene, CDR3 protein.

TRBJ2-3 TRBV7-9 CASSLVAAADTQYF
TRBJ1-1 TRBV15 CATSRDQLGVGTEAFF
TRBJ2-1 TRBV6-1 CASREQGQGRSNEQFF
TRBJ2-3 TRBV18 CASSPPRVGSTDTQYF
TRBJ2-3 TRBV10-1 CASSENPLGGVSTDTQYF
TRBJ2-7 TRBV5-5 CASSLSAVRHEQYF
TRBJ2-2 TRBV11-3 CASSSTGGTGELFF
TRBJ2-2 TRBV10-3 CAISEGNTGELFF
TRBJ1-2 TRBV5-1 CASSLSGRGYTF
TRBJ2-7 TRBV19 CASRTSGTSGTYEQYF
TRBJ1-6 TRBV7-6 CASSLQGARSPLHF
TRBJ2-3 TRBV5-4 CASSKGGGDTQYF
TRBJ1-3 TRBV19 CASSIGKAHADTIYF
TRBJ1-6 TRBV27 CASRTTQGANSPLHF
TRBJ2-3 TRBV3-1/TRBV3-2 CASSQDEEGAPRDTQYF
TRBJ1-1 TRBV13 CASSSGTGIAEAFF
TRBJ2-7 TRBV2 CASILPFSGRETYEQYF
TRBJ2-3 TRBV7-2 CASSRPFSGPSTDTQYF
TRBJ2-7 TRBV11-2 CASSFRVSSYEQYF
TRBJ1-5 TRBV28 CASTQDISNQPQHF
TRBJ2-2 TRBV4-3 CASSQDVAGELFF
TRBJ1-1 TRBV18 CASSPNRMSMNTEAFF
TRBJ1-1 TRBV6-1 CASSAAGQGARHTEAFF
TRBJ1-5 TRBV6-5 CASKGQPNQPQHF
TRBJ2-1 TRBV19 CASNPRGDGHEQFF
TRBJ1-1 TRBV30 CAWSPGTRNTEAFF
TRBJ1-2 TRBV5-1 CASSSSGTPKGLKNYGYTF
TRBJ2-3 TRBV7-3 CASSRDSTDTQYF
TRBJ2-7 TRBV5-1 CASSPEGGYEQYF
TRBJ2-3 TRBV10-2 CASRSTTDTQYF
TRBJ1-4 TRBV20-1 CSASDREKLFF
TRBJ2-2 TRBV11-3 CASSSSGSFGTGELFF
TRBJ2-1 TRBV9 CASSVEGLAGYNEQFF
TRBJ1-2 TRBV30 CAWTDNYGYTF
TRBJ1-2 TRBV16 CASSHRTGDGYTF
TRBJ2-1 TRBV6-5 CASSYSTGYEQFF
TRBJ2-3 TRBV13 CASSRQRGPLDKTDTQYF
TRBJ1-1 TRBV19 CASSISRQGTEAFF
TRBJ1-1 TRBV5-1 CASSLEGAAGTEAFF
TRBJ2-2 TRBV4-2 CASSPRLGGRPGGGELFF
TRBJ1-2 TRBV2 CASSEGGSPTF
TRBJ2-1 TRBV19 CASSSRNRHEQFF
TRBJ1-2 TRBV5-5 CASSRDTEYGYTF
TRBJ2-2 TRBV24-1 CATSAWTETGELFF
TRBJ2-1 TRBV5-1 CASSFEGLAGVNEQFF
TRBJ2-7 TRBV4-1 CASSQRQGPYEQYF
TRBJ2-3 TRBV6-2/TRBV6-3 CASSYKRGSTDTQYF
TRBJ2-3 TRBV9 CASSVAASPLTDTQYF
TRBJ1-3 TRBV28 CASSIQENTIYF
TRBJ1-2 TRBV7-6 CASSPGANYGYTF
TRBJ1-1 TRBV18 CASSPFRDAEAFF
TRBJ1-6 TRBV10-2 CASGDRPVSPLHF
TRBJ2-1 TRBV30 CAWSALLGLADEQFF
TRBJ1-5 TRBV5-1 CASSSDGNNQPQHF
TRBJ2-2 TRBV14 CASSQTGFTGELFF
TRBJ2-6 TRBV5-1 CASSAQGANSGANVLTF
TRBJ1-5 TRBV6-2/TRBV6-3 CASSRGAGRSNQPQHF
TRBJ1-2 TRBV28 CASSPWTVGQAYGYTF
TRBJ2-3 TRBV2 CASRGTGSTDTQYF